Sequencing of this TCR beta chain was carried out in a study of T cell changes during pregnancy in multiple sclerosis. This table comes from immunoSEQ multiplex PCR, and its TCRdb copy is limited to in-frame clones, with some not included. This sample yields tens of thousands of clones, of which 85% to 90% are seen a single time; approximately 1.3% belongs to the top ten. This CDR3 contains 16 residues. Germline V gene lookup returns CDR1 SGHRS and CDR2 YFSETQ. V dropped 0 bases and J dropped 9 bases, with 16 bases sitting between them. The rearrangement joins TRBV5-1 to TRBJ1-6; D possibly corresponds to TRBD1 (6 bases). Sequenced material: CD4+ T cells from peripheral blood mononuclear cells, taken in the first trimester of pregnancy. This TCR was recovered from a female donor with multiple sclerosis, enrolled in a pregnancy study. CDR3 amino acids: CASSLDARGRGSPLHF. In DNA form, the CDR3 reads TGCGCCAGCAGCTTGGACGCCAGGGGAAGGGGTTCACCCCTCCACTTT. Full variable domain (outside the CDR3, taken from reference TRBV5-1 and TRBJ1-6): KAGVTQTPRYLIKTRGQQVTLSCSPISGHRSVSWYQQTPGQGLQFLFEYFSETQRNKGNFPGRFSGRQFSNSRSEMNVSTLELGDSALYLCASSLDARGRGSPLHFGNGTRLTVT.